This passage covers 11 T cell receptor beta chains from one sample sequenced in a study of shared clonotypes between healthy human individuals. Generated by immunoSEQ multiplex PCR, the TCRdb table keeps only in-frame clones and is missing some. The data show roughly 2.2 million clones, around 90% seen once. The sample was naive CD4+ T cells from PBMCs. Subset: CD45RA+ positively selected. All receptors come from a young man in good health. Some clones in this sample may be carry-over from other donors' samples.

J is TRBJ2-1 and V is TRBV28; 8 nucleotides match TRBD2. V shed 2 bases and J 9 bases; nucleotides not matched to a gene: 9. Germline CDR1 reads MDHEN; CDR2 reads SYDVKM. This CDR3 contains 15 residues. The CDR3 coding sequence is TGTGCCAGCAGTTTAAATGACGGGAGGGCCAGTGAGCAGTTCTTC. Translating gives CASSLNDGRASEQFF.

The V gene is TRBV7-8, the J gene TRBJ2-7; the D gene is possibly TRBD2 (6 bases). Germline V lookup: CDR1 SGHVS, CDR2 FQNEAQ. This CDR3 contains 14 residues. V was clipped by 10 bases and J by 0 bases, with 16 bases between them. CDR3 sequence: CATARWEVSYEQYF. The DNA of the CDR3 is TGTGCCACAGCACGGTGGGAGGTCTCCTACGAGCAGTACTTC.

V is TRBV5-6 and J is TRBJ2-2; D perhaps matches TRBD2 (5 bases). V shed 4 bases and J shed 0 bases, with 13 bases lying between them. Germline CDR1 SGHDT, CDR2 YYEEEE. The CDR3 sequence is 16 residues long. The DNA for the CDR3 is TGTGCCAGCAGCGCGGCCAGAGCGGCGAACACCGGGGAGCTGTTTTTT. This translates into CASSAARAANTGELFF.

The chain employs TRBV6-6 and TRBJ2-7, with a weak D call TRBD2 (5 bases). Germline CDR1 reads MNHNY; CDR2 reads SVGAGI (reference sequence). This CDR3 region has 15 residues. V dropped 4 bases and J dropped 2 bases, with 15 bases sitting between them. CDR3 sequence: CASSFRSEAAYEQYF. CDR3 in DNA: TGTGCCAGCAGTTTTCGCTCCGAAGCGGCCTACGAGCAGTACTTC.

V is TRBV7-2 and J is TRBJ1-1; D ambiguous. CDR1 SGHTA and CDR2 FQGNSA come from the germline V gene. CDR3 length equals 14 residues. V lost 2 bases and J lost 4, with 11 bases in between. The CDR3: CASSLRPGLTEAFF. The DNA for the CDR3 is TGTGCCAGCAGCTTACGTCCCGGGCTCACTGAAGCTTTCTTT.

This rearrangement joins TRBV2 to TRBJ2-1; D unclear. V gave up 4 bases and J gave up 3 bases, with 7 bases separating them. This CDR3 comprises 13 residues. Germline V gene data show CDR1 as SNHLY and CDR2 as FYNNEI. This CDR3 reads CASSVHFYNEQFF. The CDR3 DNA follows: TGTGCCAGCAGTGTCCACTTCTACAATGAGCAGTTCTTC.

DNA for the CDR3: TGTGCCAGTAGTATGAGTGAAGGTTGGCGGGGGGAGTTCTTC. As protein: CASSMSEGWRGEFF. V gene TRBV19 combines with J gene TRBJ2-1; TRBD2 matches at 8 bases. Germline CDR1 reads LNHDA; CDR2 reads SQIVND (reference sequence). This CDR3 comprises 14 residues. V gave up 3 bases and J gave up 14 bases; unmatched junction bases: 12.

The V gene is TRBV7-9, the J gene TRBJ1-1; TRBD1 agrees at 7 bases. This CDR3 is built from 14 residues. Germline-derived CDR1 and CDR2 are SEHNR and FQNEAQ (reference sequence). The junction had 3 bases not matched to a gene; V was cut back by 5 bases and J by 0 bases. The CDR3: CASSAGQLNTEAFF. The DNA for the CDR3 is TGTGCCAGCAGCGCGGGACAGCTGAACACTGAAGCTTTCTTT.

The chain couples TRBV5-1 to TRBJ1-3; tentatively, D is TRBD1 (5 bases). Per the germline V gene, CDR1 is SGHRS and CDR2 is YFSETQ. V was clipped by 1 base and J by 4 bases, with 12 bases between them. CDR3 size: 15 residues. DNA of the CDR3: TGCGCCAGCAGCTTGCAGGGAGTGGTAGGAAACACCATATATTTT. Protein sequence: CASSLQGVVGNTIYF. Full variable domain (rest looked up from reference TRBV5-1 and TRBJ1-3): KAGVTQTPRYLIKTRGQQVTLSCSPISGHRSVSWYQQTPGQGLQFLFEYFSETQRNKGNFPGRFSGRQFSNSRSEMNVSTLELGDSALYLCASSLQGVVGNTIYFGEGSWLTVV.

The chain is built from TRBV5-5 and TRBJ2-7; D gene uncertain. Deletions cut 4 bases from V and 3 bases from J, with 14 bases between. The CDR3 covers 14 residues. Germline CDR1 and CDR2: SGHKS and YYEKEE (reference sequence). The CDR3 bases are TGTGCCAGCAGCGTACCCGGGCGCTACTACGAGCAGTACTTC. Its translation is CASSVPGRYYEQYF.

The chain carries TRBV28 and TRBJ1-2; 7 bases agree with TRBD1. The CDR3 loop spans 15 amino acids. The V and J ends lost 5 bases and 6 bases, in that order; junction bases with no gene match: 12. The V gene's germline CDR1 is MDHEN and CDR2 SYDVKM. The DNA of the CDR3 is TGTGCCAGCAGTCTCAACCATATACAGGGGAATGGCTACACCTTC. Protein: CASSLNHIQGNGYTF.